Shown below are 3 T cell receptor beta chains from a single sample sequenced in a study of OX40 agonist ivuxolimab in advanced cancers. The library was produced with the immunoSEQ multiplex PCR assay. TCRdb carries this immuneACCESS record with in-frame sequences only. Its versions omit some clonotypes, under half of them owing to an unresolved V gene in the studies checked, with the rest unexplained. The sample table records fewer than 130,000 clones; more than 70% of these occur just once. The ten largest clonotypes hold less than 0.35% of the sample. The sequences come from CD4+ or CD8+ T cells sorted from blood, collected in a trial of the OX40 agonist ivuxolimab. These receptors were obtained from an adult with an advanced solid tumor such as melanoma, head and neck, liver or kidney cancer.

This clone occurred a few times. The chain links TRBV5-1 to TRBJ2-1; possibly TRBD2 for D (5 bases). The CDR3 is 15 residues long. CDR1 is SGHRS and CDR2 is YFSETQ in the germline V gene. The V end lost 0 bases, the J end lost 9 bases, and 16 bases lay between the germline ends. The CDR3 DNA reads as TGCGCCAGCAGCTTGGTAGCGCGGGCCTACGGTGAGCAGTTCTTC. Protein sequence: CASSLVARAYGEQFF.

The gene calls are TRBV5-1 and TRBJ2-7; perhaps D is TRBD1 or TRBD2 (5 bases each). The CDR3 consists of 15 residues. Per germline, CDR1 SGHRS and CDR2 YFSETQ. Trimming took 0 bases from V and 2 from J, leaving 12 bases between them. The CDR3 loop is CASSLGGDGPYEQYF. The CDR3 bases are TGCGCCAGCAGCTTGGGAGGGGACGGTCCCTACGAGCAGTACTTC.

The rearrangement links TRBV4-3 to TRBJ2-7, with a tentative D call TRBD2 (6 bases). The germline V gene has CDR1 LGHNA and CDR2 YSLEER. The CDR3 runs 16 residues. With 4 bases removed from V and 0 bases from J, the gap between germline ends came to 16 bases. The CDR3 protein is CASSRGGDGSSYEQYF. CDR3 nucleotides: TGCGCCAGCAGCCGCGGAGGGGATGGGAGCTCCTACGAGCAGTACTTC.